This record looks at one T cell receptor beta chain sequence and its context. Its cognate antigen is unknown. Relative to the germline gene, one junction end is altered; a read error may explain this. The entry originates in a study of shared clonotypes between healthy human individuals. General observations from the study: What naive subsets generally showed was a larger estimated richness than memory subsets showed.

CDR1 and CDR2 (germline): WNHNN, SYGVQD (reference sequence). The CDR3 extends over 13 amino acids. A CD45RA-negative memory subset and a CD45RA+ naive subset were separated from the CD4+ cells. Assay runs were performed at deep level. The input for sorted-subset replicate PCRs was about 210 ng DNA, about 30,000 T cell genomes. Measured with immunoSEQ multiplex PCR; TCRdb has only the in-frame clones, and not every one. Among around 720,000 clones listed, roughly 73% were seen once. The sequence was collected from a woman aged 25 to 39 in good health. The sample comprised memory CD4+ T cells sorted from blood. Subset noted: CD45RA-negative fraction. The rearrangement uses TRBV10-1 and TRBJ2-1, with 7 nucleotides matching TRBD2. The DNA for the CDR3 is TGCGCCCCTCGGGACTACTCCAACAATGAGCAGTTCTTC. Protein: CAPRDYSNNEQFF.